The next 25 T cell receptor beta chains were all read from a single sample in a study of OX40 agonist ivuxolimab in advanced cancers. Produced via immunoSEQ multiplex PCR; TCRdb's table is partial and in-frame only. This sample has almost 70,000 clones, with roughly nine tenths found just once. The source was CD4+ or CD8+ T cells sorted from blood, collected in a trial of the OX40 agonist ivuxolimab. These receptors originate from an adult with an advanced solid tumor such as melanoma, head and neck, liver or kidney cancer.

The chain is built from TRBV10-1 and TRBJ2-1; D is perhaps TRBD1 or TRBD2 (6 bases each). The V gene's germline CDR1 is WNHNN and CDR2 SYGVQD (reference sequence). Trimming took off 7 bases at V and 1 base at J, with 20 bases between the two ends. The CDR3 contains 17 residues. CDR3 bases: TGCGCCAGCATCCTGTGTCACAGGGCGGGATCCTACAATGAGCAGTTCTTC. Its protein product is CASILCHRAGSYNEQFF.

This clone showed up just a few times. The genes are TRBV30 and TRBJ1-5, with a possible D match to TRBD1 (5 bases). The CDR3 length is 14 residues. Germline CDR1 GTSNPN, CDR2 SVGIG (reference sequence). V shed 0 bases and J shed 5 bases, with 11 bases lying between them. CDR3 DNA: TGTGCCTGGAGTGTATATTTGGGGGATCAGCCCCAGCATTTT. Protein: CAWSVYLGDQPQHF.

The V gene is TRBV7-9, the J gene TRBJ1-2, with 7 bases matching TRBD1. J lost 5 bases, V lost 6 bases, and 6 bases had no gene match. CDR3 length: 13 residues. The germline V gene has CDR1 SEHNR and CDR2 FQNEAQ (reference sequence). CDR3 loop: CASRGGTDYGYTF. The DNA for the CDR3 is TGTGCCAGCAGAGGCGGGACAGATTATGGCTACACCTTC. Filled out from reference TRBV7-9 and TRBJ1-2, the complete variable domain reads DTGVSQNPRHKITKRGQNVTFRCDPISEHNRLYWYRQTLGQGPEFLTYFQNEAQLEKSRLLSDRFSAERPKGSFSTLEIQRTEQGDSAMYLCASRGGTDYGYTFGSGTRLTVV.

The chain is built from TRBV29-1 and TRBJ1-5; D is undetermined. Germline CDR1 reads SQVTM; CDR2 reads ANQGSEA. This CDR3 has 14 amino acids. V was clipped by 4 bases and J by 3 bases, with 13 bases between them. The CDR3 DNA reads as TGCAGCGTTGGTCAAGGGAATATCAATCAGCCCCAGCATTTT. Amino acids: CSVGQGNINQPQHF.

The chain links TRBV2 to TRBJ1-5; D unclear. The CDR3 is 14 residues long. V was shortened by 6 bases and J by 0 bases, with 9 bases between the two germline ends. Germline V gives CDR1 SNHLY, CDR2 FYNNEI. For the CDR3, the DNA is TGTGCCAGCAGGCGGGGTTATAGCAATCAGCCCCAGCATTTT. Protein sequence: CASRRGYSNQPQHF.

The V gene is TRBV19, the J gene TRBJ2-7, with 9 positions matching TRBD1. V shed 6 bases, J shed 2 bases, and the junction held 5 bases outside the gene matches. Germline V gives CDR1 LNHDA, CDR2 SQIVND (reference sequence). The CDR3 is 14 amino acids. In nucleotides, the CDR3 is TGTGCCAGTAGACGGGACAGGGCCACCTACGAGCAGTACTTC. Its translation is CASRRDRATYEQYF.

This clone showed up just once. This chain joins TRBV6-9 and TRBJ2-2; possibly TRBD1 for D (6 bases). CDR3 length equals 15 residues. Germline CDR1 MNHGY, CDR2 SVAAGI. Trimming took 5 bases from V and 2 from J, leaving 12 bases between them. The CDR3: CASSRQDVNTGELFF. CDR3 nucleotide sequence: TGTGCCAGCAGTCGACAGGATGTTAACACCGGGGAGCTGTTTTTT.

This clone was detected only once. V usage is TRBV6-1 and J usage is TRBJ2-3; D could derive from TRBD1 or TRBD2 (5 bases each). Per germline, CDR1 MNHNS and CDR2 SASEGT. The V end lost 6 bases, the J end lost 2 bases, and 12 bases lay between the germline ends. The CDR3 has 14 amino acids. Here the CDR3 reads CASSLGTDTDTQYF. CDR3 bases: TGTGCCAGCAGCCTCGGGACCGACACAGATACGCAGTATTTT.

The chain carries TRBV28 and TRBJ2-1; D is perhaps TRBD2 (5 bases). This CDR3 has 15 amino acids. The V gene's germline CDR1 is MDHEN and CDR2 SYDVKM. V lost 5 bases, J lost 0 bases, and 11 bases lay in between. The CDR3 nucleotides are TGTGCCAGCAGTCCCGGGATCTTCTCCTACAATGAGCAGTTCTTC. As protein: CASSPGIFSYNEQFF. Filled out from reference TRBV28 and TRBJ2-1, the complete variable domain reads DVKVTQSSRYLVKRTGEKVFLECVQDMDHENMFWYRQDPGLGLRLIYFSYDVKMKEKGDIPEGYSVSREKKERFSLILESASTNQTSMYLCASSPGIFSYNEQFFGPGTRLTVL.

This clone occurred a few times. This chain links TRBV6-1 with TRBJ2-1; 8 bases are a match to TRBD2. V dropped 6 bases and J dropped 6; count of bases not matched to a gene: 10. Germline CDR1 MNHNS, CDR2 SASEGT. This CDR3 has 15 residues. This chain's CDR3 is CASSLGRAGANEQFF. In DNA, the CDR3 is TGTGCCAGCAGCCTCGGGAGGGCCGGCGCCAATGAGCAGTTCTTC.

This rearrangement joins TRBV19 to TRBJ1-1; D is unresolved. V was shortened by 3 bases and J by 10 bases, with 15 bases between the two germline ends. Germline-derived CDR1 and CDR2 are LNHDA and SQIVND (reference sequence). The CDR3 is 13 residues long. CDR3: CASSITLRSGAFF. The CDR3 DNA sequence: TGTGCCAGTAGTATTACTCTAAGGTCGGGAGCTTTCTTT.

The rearrangement joins TRBV28 to TRBJ2-3; D unresolved. Trimming cost V 3 bases and J 6 bases, with 4 bases left between them. The CDR3 has 11 residues. CDR1 and CDR2 from the germline V gene are MDHEN and SYDVKM. CDR3 sequence (DNA): TGTGCCAGCAGTTTTTCCGATACGCAGTATTTT. Protein sequence: CASSFSDTQYF.

The V and J genes are TRBV29-1 and TRBJ1-1; D unclear. The CDR3 loop spans 12 amino acids. V was clipped by 4 bases and J by 1 base, with 7 bases between them. Germline CDR1 and CDR2: SQVTM and ANQGSEA. The CDR3 spells CSVGHGNTEAFF. The CDR3 DNA reads TGCAGCGTTGGACACGGGAACACTGAAGCTTTCTTT.

This rearrangement joins TRBV11-2 to TRBJ1-1; 8 bases agree with TRBD1. This CDR3 is built from 15 residues. Unmatched junction bases numbered 6, after V lost 5 bases and J lost 1 base. Germline CDR1 is SGHAT and CDR2 is FQNNGV. This CDR3 reads CASSPRTGQNTEAFF. CDR3 DNA: TGTGCCAGCAGCCCCCGGACAGGGCAGAACACTGAAGCTTTCTTT.

The V and J genes are TRBV27 and TRBJ1-2, with D unclear. Germline V gene sequence: CDR1 MNHEY, CDR2 SMNVEV (reference sequence). V lost 3 bases and J 1 base, leaving 6 bases between the germline ends. The CDR3 is 13 residues long. CDR3 loop: CASSFWGNYGYTF. The CDR3 region has the DNA TGTGCCAGCAGTTTCTGGGGTAACTATGGCTACACCTTC.

The chain is built from TRBV6-1 and TRBJ1-2; a possible D gene is TRBD1 (6 bases). CDR3 length equals 13 residues. Trimming removed 6 bases from V and 8 bases from J, with 16 bases in between. The germline CDR1 and CDR2 sequences are MNHNS and SASEGT. The CDR3 loop is CASSGGGGGGYTF. The CDR3 DNA is TGTGCCAGCAGCGGCGGGGGAGGGGGAGGCTACACCTTC.

V is TRBV6-6 and J is TRBJ2-5, with TRBD2 matching 12 bases. J was trimmed by 4 bases and V by 5 bases; bases with no gene match: 5. Germline CDR1 reads MNHNY; CDR2 reads SVGAGI (reference sequence). CDR3 length: 15 residues. The CDR3, as DNA: TGTGCCAGCAGTACCACTAGCGGGAGGAGAGAGACCCAGTACTTC. Residues: CASSTTSGRRETQYF.

The genes are TRBV9 and TRBJ2-1; D might be TRBD2 (6 bases). V was clipped by 0 bases and J by 4 bases, with 14 bases between them. Per the germline V gene, CDR1 is SGDLS and CDR2 is YYNGEE. The CDR3 is 16 amino acids. CDR3 in DNA: TGTGCCAGCAGCGTAGACCCCCGGGGAGGTTACAATGAGCAGTTCTTC. Its protein is CASSVDPRGGYNEQFF.

The genes are TRBV7-9 and TRBJ1-3, with 7 bases aligning to TRBD1. In germline, CDR1 is SEHNR, CDR2 FQNEAQ (reference sequence). The J segment lost 3 bases and the V segment lost 4 bases, leaving 3 bases of the junction unmatched. This CDR3 has 14 residues. The CDR3 sequence is CASSSGQVGNTIYF. In nucleotides, the CDR3 is TGTGCCAGCAGCTCCGGACAGGTTGGAAACACCATATATTTT.

The chain uses TRBV30 and TRBJ2-7, with 9 bases aligning to TRBD1. Germline V CDR1 and CDR2: GTSNPN, SVGIG (reference sequence). The V gene end was trimmed by 2 bases and the J gene end by 5 bases; junction bases not matched to a gene: 4. The CDR3 runs 13 residues. This CDR3 reads CAWSKTGGDEQYF. DNA for the CDR3: TGTGCCTGGAGTAAGACAGGGGGAGACGAGCAGTACTTC.

V gene TRBV6-6 combines with J gene TRBJ1-5, with D perhaps TRBD1 (5 bases). This CDR3 has 15 residues. Germline V gene sequence: CDR1 MNHNY, CDR2 SVGAGI (reference sequence). V was cut by 8 bases and J by 2 bases, with 16 bases left in between. For the CDR3, the DNA is TGTGCCAGCGTACCTCGAAGAGGGGGCAATCAGCCCCAGCATTTT. This codes for CASVPRRGGNQPQHF.

The gene calls are TRBV14 and TRBJ1-1; 7 bases match TRBD1. Germline V lookup: CDR1 SGHDN, CDR2 FVKESK. V was pared by 4 bases and J by 1 base, with 9 bases of the junction left unmatched. The CDR3 totals 16 residues. The CDR3 DNA sequence: TGTGCCAGCAGCCCTCGGACAGGCGTCCGGAACACTGAAGCTTTCTTT. Translating gives CASSPRTGVRNTEAFF.

J is TRBJ2-5 and V is TRBV6-1; D may be TRBD2 (5 bases). From germline, CDR1 is MNHNS and CDR2 SASEGT. V lost 6 bases and J 5 bases, leaving 16 bases between the germline ends. The CDR3 runs 14 residues. In DNA form, the CDR3 reads TGTGCCAGCAGACCCCAACGCGCGGGCGAGACCCAGTACTTC. Its protein product is CASRPQRAGETQYF.

This clone appeared a single time. This chain links TRBV4-2 with TRBJ1-4; weak D call: TRBD1 (5 bases). The germline V and J ends were trimmed by 4 bases and 0 bases, with 9 bases remaining between them. This CDR3 is built from 15 residues. The V gene's germline CDR1 is LGHNA and CDR2 YNFKEQ. The CDR3, as DNA: TGTGCCAGCAGCCCCAGGGTTGCAACTAATGAAAAACTGTTTTTT. Translated: CASSPRVATNEKLFF.

The V and J genes are TRBV5-1 and TRBJ1-3; D unclear. The V gene lost 4 bases and the J gene lost 1 base, with 15 bases spanning the gap. CDR1 is SGHRS and CDR2 is YFSETQ in the germline V gene. CDR3 length equals 16 residues. In DNA form, the CDR3 reads TGCGCCAGCAGCCCCGCTCCCGCCGGTTCTGGAAACACCATATATTTT. Its translation is CASSPAPAGSGNTIYF. Full variable domain (missing parts from reference TRBV5-1 and TRBJ1-3): KAGVTQTPRYLIKTRGQQVTLSCSPISGHRSVSWYQQTPGQGLQFLFEYFSETQRNKGNFPGRFSGRQFSNSRSEMNVSTLELGDSALYLCASSPAPAGSGNTIYFGEGSWLTVV.